The TCR beta chain under discussion was sequenced for a study of blood T cell repertoires in COVID-19. Study details: The samples span acute and convalescent COVID-19 from the United States, Italy and Spain. Sample material is recorded as cDNA or gDNA derived from T cells, B-cell-depleted T cells, or PBMCs.

Per the study methods: Amplification of reference gene primers was used by the study to estimate nucleated cell counts. Only in-frame clones appear in the TCRdb table, and some are missing; sequencing was by immunoSEQ multiplex PCR. V and J calls and clone size are those listed in that table; D and trimming were worked out from the DNA. The table includes roughly 80,000 clones, less than 90% detected once. The CDR3 spans 19 residues. V shed 4 bases and J 0 bases; nucleotides not matched to a gene: 16. In germline, CDR1 is SGHRS, CDR2 YFSETQ. The clonotype comes from a human donor in a cohort sampled during active COVID-19. This rearrangement joins TRBV5-1 to TRBJ2-1, with 7 bases matching TRBD1. Sequences were obtained from peripheral blood. CDR3 region: CASSIPRDRRKASYNEQFF. The CDR3 DNA is TGCGCCAGCAGCATCCCCCGGGACAGACGAAAAGCCTCCTACAATGAGCAGTTCTTC.